This entry lists 27 T cell receptor beta chains sequenced from one sample in a study of regulatory and conventional T cells in RAG deficiency. Sequencing was performed with immunoSEQ multiplex PCR; in TCRdb, only in-frame clones are kept and a portion is missing. In the table there are around 29,000 clones, 90% to 95% of which are singletons. The sorted conventional CD4+ T cells were CD25-low and CD127-high, with genomic DNA sequenced. This sample was shared with a second study, whose subject was regulatory T cells. That work states: Primers: 52 TRBV forward and 13 TRBJ reverse.

Input material: CD25- CD4+ T cells sorted from blood. The receptors originated from a human donor in good health.

The J gene is TRBJ2-7, the V gene TRBV5-1, with 9 bases lining up with TRBD1. The V gene's germline CDR1 is SGHRS and CDR2 YFSETQ. The V and J ends lost 6 bases and 3 bases, in that order; junction bases with no gene match: 7. This CDR3 is built from 14 residues. The CDR3 DNA is TGCGCCAGCACCCCTGGACAGGGGTTCTACGAGCAGTACTTC. The encoded protein is CASTPGQGFYEQYF. The full variable domain, completed using reference TRBV5-1 and TRBJ2-7, is KAGVTQTPRYLIKTRGQQVTLSCSPISGHRSVSWYQQTPGQGLQFLFEYFSETQRNKGNFPGRFSGRQFSNSRSEMNVSTLELGDSALYLCASTPGQGFYEQYFGPGTRLTVT.

J is TRBJ1-5 and V is TRBV28; D is undetermined. This CDR3 comprises 14 residues. The ends were cut back, 7 bases at V and 5 bases at J, with 15 bases in the middle. Germline V lookup: CDR1 MDHEN, CDR2 SYDVKM. The CDR3 reads CASTLAGRYQPQHF. The CDR3 DNA sequence: TGTGCCAGCACCCTGGCAGGTCGATATCAGCCCCAGCATTTT.

The rearrangement joins TRBV11-3 to TRBJ2-7; 8 nucleotides match TRBD1. This CDR3 has 15 residues. Trimming took 1 base from V and 5 from J; bases not matched to a gene: 7. Germline assignment: CDR1 SGHNT and CDR2 YENEEA. The CDR3 nucleotides are TGTGCCAGCAGCTTAGGGGCAGGGGGCGTTCACGAGCAGTACTTC. Residues: CASSLGAGGVHEQYF.

The gene calls are TRBV2 and TRBJ1-1; possible D gene TRBD1, 6 bases. Trimming stripped 4 bases from V and 1 base from J, with 13 bases between. CDR1 and CDR2 from the germline V gene are SNHLY and FYNNEI. This CDR3 has 15 amino acids. CDR3 in amino acids: CASSVAGAENTEAFF. The CDR3 DNA is TGTGCCAGCAGTGTGGCAGGGGCGGAGAACACTGAAGCTTTCTTT.

The rearrangement joins TRBV18 to TRBJ2-1; weak D call: TRBD1 (6 bases). V was pared by 5 bases and J by 3 bases, with 26 bases between. The CDR3 length is 19 residues. Looked up from germline, CDR1 is KGHSH and CDR2 is LQKENI. For the CDR3, the DNA is TGTGCCAGCTCATCCACTAGGATACAGGGAACCCCTAACTACAATGAGCAGTTCTTC. Protein sequence: CASSSTRIQGTPNYNEQFF.

CDR3 DNA: TGTGCCAGCAGCTTCGGGAGGCGGACTGAAGCTTTCTTT. Translated: CASSFGRRTEAFF. This rearrangement joins TRBV5-8 to TRBJ1-1; D not certain. The CDR3 sequence is 13 residues long. The V gene's germline CDR1 is SGHTS and CDR2 YDEGEE. V lost 2 bases and J 5 bases, leaving 10 bases between the germline ends.

V gene TRBV6-1 combines with J gene TRBJ1-5; a possible D gene is TRBD1 (6 bases). This CDR3 is built from 16 residues. V lost 1 base and J lost 2, with 12 bases in between. The germline V gene has CDR1 MNHNS and CDR2 SASEGT. The CDR3 coding sequence is TGTGCCAGCAGTGAAGTCAGGGCAGGGGGCAATCAGCCCCAGCATTTT. This codes for CASSEVRAGGNQPQHF.

The rearrangement joins TRBV7-9 to TRBJ1-5, with D perhaps TRBD1 (6 bases). CDR3 length: 14 amino acids. From germline, CDR1 is SEHNR and CDR2 FQNEAQ (reference sequence). V lost 1 base and J lost 5, with 9 bases in between. CDR3 sequence (DNA): TGTGCCAGCAGCTTAGACAGGGTCGATCAGCCCCAGCATTTT. This encodes CASSLDRVDQPQHF.

The rearrangement joins TRBV19 to TRBJ2-4; possibly TRBD1 for D (5 bases). Germline CDR1 reads LNHDA; CDR2 reads SQIVND (reference sequence). The CDR3 is 17 residues long. V was cut by 1 base and J by 3 bases, with 16 bases left in between. This CDR3 is CASSIATRTTGKNIQYF. In DNA, the CDR3 is TGTGCCAGTAGTATAGCCACACGGACAACAGGCAAAAACATTCAGTACTTC.

The chain uses TRBV5-1 and TRBJ1-6; D unresolved. CDR3 length: 13 residues. CDR1 is SGHRS and CDR2 is YFSETQ in the germline V gene. V was clipped by 2 bases and J by 7 bases, with 7 bases between them. The CDR3 loop is CASSLVQNSPLHF. The DNA of the CDR3 is TGCGCCAGCAGCTTAGTACAGAATTCACCCCTCCACTTT.

The V call is TRBV19, the J call TRBJ1-6; 9 nucleotides agree with TRBD1. V was pared by 6 bases and J by 0 bases, with 0 bases of the junction left unmatched. Germline loops: CDR1 LNHDA, CDR2 SQIVND (reference sequence). The CDR3 has 15 amino acids. The CDR3 coding sequence is TGTGCCAGTAGGACAGGGGGCTCCTATAATTCACCCCTCCACTTT. This codes for CASRTGGSYNSPLHF.

DNA for the CDR3: TGCGCCAGCAGCCAAGATTCGGTGCCGCGAAACACCATATATTTT. It encodes CASSQDSVPRNTIYF. The chain combines TRBV4-1 with TRBJ1-3; the D is unclear. CDR3 length equals 15 residues. With 0 bases removed from V and 5 bases from J, the gap between germline ends came to 11 bases. Germline loops: CDR1 MGHRA, CDR2 YSYEKL.

The chain uses TRBV5-1 and TRBJ1-5; 8 positions agree with TRBD1. The length of the CDR3 is 13 residues. Germline CDR1 reads SGHRS; CDR2 reads YFSETQ. V lost 4 bases and J lost 5; bases outside the gene matches: 2. The CDR3: CASSATGDQPQHF. As DNA, the CDR3 is TGCGCCAGCAGCGCGACAGGGGATCAGCCCCAGCATTTT.

V and J are TRBV5-1 and TRBJ1-2; D is possibly TRBD1 (5 bases). CDR3 length equals 14 residues. V was cut by 0 bases and J by 4 bases, with 10 bases left in between. The germline V gene has CDR1 SGHRS and CDR2 YFSETQ. The DNA of the CDR3 is TGCGCCAGCAGCTTGGGGGGGGACCTCTATGGCTACACCTTC. It codes for CASSLGGDLYGYTF. Based on the CDR3 plus reference TRBV5-1 and TRBJ1-2, the full variable domain is KAGVTQTPRYLIKTRGQQVTLSCSPISGHRSVSWYQQTPGQGLQFLFEYFSETQRNKGNFPGRFSGRQFSNSRSEMNVSTLELGDSALYLCASSLGGDLYGYTFGSGTRLTVV.

The chain joins TRBV28 to TRBJ1-4; 7 bases are shared with TRBD1. The CDR3 runs to 12 residues. V trimming: 7 bases; J trimming: 8 bases; junction bases outside the gene matches: 4. The germline CDR1 and CDR2 sequences are MDHEN and SYDVKM. The CDR3 here is CASTGTAEKLFF. The DNA for the CDR3 is TGTGCCAGCACCGGGACAGCCGAAAAACTGTTTTTT.

The genes are TRBV30 and TRBJ1-5; D is undetermined. The germline CDR1 and CDR2 sequences are GTSNPN and SVGIG (reference sequence). Trimming removed 0 bases at V and 9 bases at J, with 15 bases between. There are 14 residues in the CDR3. CDR3 nucleotide sequence: TGTGCCTGGAGTGTGCCGTCCTTACTGTGGCCCCAGCATTTT. Translating gives CAWSVPSLLWPQHF.

The chain recombines TRBV25-1 with TRBJ2-5; D uncertain. Germline V gene data show CDR1 as MGHDK and CDR2 as SYGVNS. The CDR3 sequence is 13 residues long. Trimming took 0 bases from V and 4 from J, leaving 6 bases between them. The CDR3 region has the DNA TGTGCCAGCAGTGAATATGGGCGAGAGACCCAGTACTTC. Translated: CASSEYGRETQYF. The entire variable domain, with the rest obtained from reference TRBV25-1 and TRBJ2-5, is as follows: EADIYQTPRYLVIGTGKKITLECSQTMGHDKMYWYQQDPGMELHLIHYSYGVNSTEKGDLSSESTVSRIRTEHFPLTLESARPSHTSQYLCASSEYGRETQYFGPGTRLLVL.

The chain uses TRBV5-1 and TRBJ2-5, with D possibly being TRBD2 (6 bases). The germline gives CDR1 SGHRS, CDR2 YFSETQ. There are 15 residues in the CDR3. Trimming shortened V by 4 bases and J by 0 bases, and 13 bases separated the two germline ends. The CDR3 protein is CASSLTGVNQETQYF. The CDR3 DNA is TGCGCCAGCAGCCTGACGGGGGTAAACCAAGAGACCCAGTACTTC.

The chain is built from TRBV7-9 and TRBJ2-7; 9 nucleotides line up with TRBD1. V shed 3 bases and J 5 bases; nucleotides not matched to a gene: 8. CDR3 length: 15 amino acids. Per germline, CDR1 SEHNR and CDR2 FQNEAQ (reference sequence). CDR3 amino acids: CASSFADRGHHEQYF. CDR3 bases: TGTGCCAGCAGCTTCGCGGACAGGGGACACCACGAGCAGTACTTC.

This clone is a singleton in its sample. The chain recombines TRBV6-1 with TRBJ1-1; D is possibly TRBD1 (6 bases). Trimming stripped 6 bases from V and 4 bases from J, with 15 bases between. The germline V gene encodes CDR1 MNHNS and CDR2 SASEGT. The CDR3 is 14 amino acids. The CDR3: CASRIQGSATEAFF. The CDR3 coding sequence is TGTGCCAGCAGGATTCAGGGGTCGGCCACTGAAGCTTTCTTT.

The V call is TRBV11-2, the J call TRBJ1-3; D is ambiguous. Trimming pared 5 bases from V and 0 bases from J, leaving 11 bases between. The CDR3 is made up of 15 amino acids. Germline V CDR1 and CDR2: SGHAT, FQNNGV. CDR3 region: CASSAVASSGNTIYF. The DNA of the CDR3 is TGTGCCAGCAGCGCTGTAGCCAGCTCTGGAAACACCATATATTTT.

The V gene is TRBV9, the J gene TRBJ2-2; TRBD1 aligns across 7 bases. Trimming cost V 3 bases and J 6 bases; bases outside gene matches: 8. This CDR3 region has 15 residues. Per the germline V gene, CDR1 is SGDLS and CDR2 is YYNGEE. The CDR3 DNA reads TGTGCCAGCAGCGCGAGACAGGGCTTGCCCGGGGAGCTGTTTTTT. This sequence encodes CASSARQGLPGELFF.

The chain recombines TRBV7-9 with TRBJ2-2, with no clear D. The CDR3 is 13 amino acids. Per germline, CDR1 SEHNR and CDR2 FQNEAQ (reference sequence). V was cut by 5 bases and J by 4 bases, with 8 bases left in between. Written as DNA, the CDR3 is TGTGCCAGCAGCCCCCTCGGCACCGGGGAGCTGTTTTTT. Translated: CASSPLGTGELFF.

This sequence joins TRBV19 and TRBJ1-6; possible D gene TRBD1, 6 bases. Looked up from germline, CDR1 is LNHDA and CDR2 is SQIVND (reference sequence). The CDR3 is made up of 18 amino acids. Trimming pared 5 bases from V and 3 bases from J, leaving 20 bases between. The CDR3 is CASSFWTAGEFYNSPLHF. The CDR3 DNA sequence: TGTGCCAGTAGTTTCTGGACAGCAGGGGAATTCTATAATTCACCCCTCCACTTT.

The J gene is TRBJ2-3, the V gene TRBV4-1; 7 bases align to TRBD2. Looked up from germline, CDR1 is MGHRA and CDR2 is YSYEKL. The CDR3 sequence is 19 residues long. The trim removed 8 bases at V and 2 bases at J, leaving 22 bases unmatched. CDR3 sequence: CASSLQGGHRRGITDTQYF. CDR3 sequence (DNA): TGCGCCAGCTCCCTCCAAGGCGGCCATCGGCGGGGGATCACAGATACGCAGTATTTT.

This clone was counted a single time. This chain connects TRBV6-1 to TRBJ1-2; D gene unclear. The CDR3 loop spans 15 amino acids. CDR1 is MNHNS and CDR2 is SASEGT in the germline V gene. The V gene lost 0 bases and the J gene lost 7 bases, with 15 bases spanning the gap. In DNA form, the CDR3 reads TGTGCCAGCAGTGAAGCGCCTAACTTCAGGCGTGGCTACACCTTC. Residues: CASSEAPNFRRGYTF.

This chain's CDR3 is CAISESGQANTEAFF. As DNA, the CDR3 is TGTGCCATCAGTGAGAGTGGCCAGGCAAACACTGAAGCTTTCTTT. The chain recombines TRBV10-3 with TRBJ1-1; D is uncertain. V lost 2 bases and J 2 bases, leaving 12 bases between the germline ends. Germline loops: CDR1 ENHRY, CDR2 SYGVKD. The CDR3 consists of 15 residues.